These T cell receptor beta chains were read from a single sample in a study of beta chain features in type 1 diabetes. Using immunoSEQ multiplex PCR, the repertoire was profiled, and TCRdb retains in-frame clones only, with some absent. Of around 330,000 clones listed, roughly 9.6% were seen once; the top ten hold roughly 0.014%. Sample: naive CD4+ T cells from blood. The receptors originated from a woman aged 25 to 45 in good health. Both conserved end residues are part of each CDR3. A D gene is named only where the DNA matches it firmly. Only part of the rows carry a size: once, few, many, or a class if the clone is expanded.

abundance: -
d_gene: -
len: 13
v_gene: TRBV27
j_gene: TRBJ1-5
CDR3aa: CASSLARNQPQHF
CDR3nt: TGTGCCAGCAGTTTAGCGAGGAATCAGCCCCAGCATTTT

abundance: -
d_gene: TRBD1
len: 13
v_gene: TRBV29-1
j_gene: TRBJ1-5
CDR3aa: CSVTRDRDQPQHF
CDR3nt: TGCAGCGTTACCCGGGACAGAGATCAGCCCCAGCATTTT

abundance: -
d_gene: -
len: 15
v_gene: TRBV30
j_gene: TRBJ2-7
CDR3aa: CAWREGSLEIFEQYF
CDR3nt: TGTGCCTGGAGGGAGGGATCACTCGAGATCTTCGAGCAGTACTTC

abundance: -
d_gene: TRBD2
len: 15
v_gene: TRBV5-6
j_gene: TRBJ2-1
CDR3aa: CASSLPSGDYNEQFF
CDR3nt: TGTGCCAGCAGCTTGCCTAGCGGGGATTACAATGAGCAGTTCTTC

abundance: -
d_gene: -
len: 16
v_gene: TRBV18
j_gene: TRBJ2-7
CDR3aa: CASSPSGLPRLYEQYF
CDR3nt: TGTGCCAGCTCACCATCAGGATTACCCCGGCTTTACGAGCAGTACTTC

abundance: -
d_gene: -
len: 14
v_gene: TRBV30
j_gene: TRBJ2-2
CDR3aa: CALIGRGRTGELFF
CDR3nt: TGTGCCCTAATTGGCAGGGGAAGGACCGGGGAGCTGTTTTTT

abundance: -
d_gene: TRBD1
len: 15
v_gene: TRBV25-1
j_gene: TRBJ1-2
CDR3aa: CASSKGGTGKYGYTF
CDR3nt: TGTGCCAGCAGCAAGGGGGGGACAGGGAAATATGGCTACACCTTC

abundance: -
d_gene: TRBD1
len: 18
v_gene: TRBV7-2
j_gene: TRBJ2-5
CDR3aa: CASSLVIGAGGRGETQYF
CDR3nt: TGTGCCAGCAGCTTAGTGATAGGGGCAGGGGGCCGCGGGGAGACCCAGTACTTC

abundance: few
d_gene: -
len: 13
v_gene: TRBV7-9
j_gene: TRBJ2-3
CDR3aa: CASSNGVPDTQYF
CDR3nt: TGTGCCAGCAGCAACGGAGTCCCAGATACGCAGTATTTT

abundance: few
d_gene: TRBD2
len: 15
v_gene: TRBV28
j_gene: TRBJ2-5
CDR3aa: CASRLAGGPRETQYF
CDR3nt: TGTGCCAGTCGACTAGCGGGAGGGCCCCGGGAGACCCAGTACTTC

abundance: few
d_gene: TRBD1
len: 17
v_gene: TRBV28
j_gene: TRBJ2-2
CDR3aa: CASSRTMGTAITGELFF
CDR3nt: TGTGCCAGCAGTAGAACAATGGGGACAGCAATCACCGGGGAGCTGTTTTTT

abundance: few
d_gene: TRBD2
len: 14
v_gene: TRBV7-9
j_gene: TRBJ2-1
CDR3aa: CASSFRGRNNEQFF
CDR3nt: TGTGCCAGCAGCTTCCGCGGGAGGAACAATGAGCAGTTCTTC

abundance: few
d_gene: -
len: 16
v_gene: TRBV19
j_gene: TRBJ2-1
CDR3aa: CASSAQRPRSYNEQFF
CDR3nt: TGTGCCAGTTCGGCCCAGCGCCCACGCTCCTACAATGAGCAGTTCTTC

abundance: -
d_gene: -
len: 13
v_gene: TRBV27
j_gene: TRBJ1-2
CDR3aa: CASSPTVSYGYTF
CDR3nt: TGTGCCAGCAGTCCGACAGTAAGCTATGGCTACACCTTC

abundance: few
d_gene: -
len: 14
v_gene: TRBV7-9
j_gene: TRBJ2-2
CDR3aa: CASSPSQRTGELFF
CDR3nt: TGTGCCAGCAGCCCCTCGCAGCGGACCGGGGAGCTGTTTTTT

abundance: -
d_gene: TRBD2
len: 16
v_gene: TRBV9
j_gene: TRBJ2-2
CDR3aa: CASSLLAEGNTGELFF
CDR3nt: TGTGCCAGCAGCTTACTAGCGGAGGGAAACACCGGGGAGCTGTTTTTT

abundance: -
d_gene: TRBD1
len: 15
v_gene: TRBV7-2
j_gene: TRBJ2-1
CDR3aa: CASSSGQPGSNEQFF
CDR3nt: TGTGCCAGCAGCTCGGGACAGCCCGGATCCAATGAGCAGTTCTTC

abundance: -
d_gene: -
len: 13
v_gene: TRBV25-1
j_gene: TRBJ2-1
CDR3aa: CASSESEPRGQFF
CDR3nt: TGTGCCAGCAGTGAATCTGAACCACGGGGGCAGTTCTTC

abundance: few
d_gene: TRBD2
len: 13
v_gene: TRBV2
j_gene: TRBJ2-1
CDR3aa: CASRLAGVDEQFF
CDR3nt: TGTGCCAGCAGACTAGCGGGAGTGGATGAGCAGTTCTTC

abundance: -
d_gene: TRBD1
len: 15
v_gene: TRBV5-4
j_gene: TRBJ2-1
CDR3aa: CASSYRGQSYNEQFF
CDR3nt: TGTGCCAGCAGCTACCGGGGACAGAGTTACAATGAGCAGTTCTTC

abundance: -
d_gene: TRBD1
len: 15
v_gene: TRBV7-2
j_gene: TRBJ2-7
CDR3aa: CASSFTGTGRYEQYF
CDR3nt: TGTGCCAGCAGCTTCACCGGGACAGGAAGATACGAGCAGTACTTC

abundance: few
d_gene: -
len: 13
v_gene: TRBV30
j_gene: TRBJ2-1
CDR3aa: CAWSELSYNEQFF
CDR3nt: TGTGCCTGGAGTGAACTGTCCTACAATGAGCAGTTCTTC

abundance: few
d_gene: TRBD2
len: 15
v_gene: TRBV7-2
j_gene: TRBJ2-5
CDR3aa: CASSFLAGGGETQYF
CDR3nt: TGTGCCAGCAGCTTCCTAGCGGGAGGTGGGGAGACCCAGTACTTC

abundance: -
d_gene: -
len: 13
v_gene: TRBV7-3
j_gene: TRBJ2-5
CDR3aa: CASSWDTEETQYF
CDR3nt: TGTGCCAGCAGCTGGGACACGGAGGAGACCCAGTACTTC

abundance: -
d_gene: -
len: 16
v_gene: TRBV5-1
j_gene: TRBJ2-7
CDR3aa: CASSLVRREDSYEQYF
CDR3nt: TGCGCCAGCAGCTTAGTTCGCAGGGAGGACTCCTACGAGCAGTACTTC

abundance: few
d_gene: -
len: 15
v_gene: TRBV27
j_gene: TRBJ2-7
CDR3aa: CASSSTDYLAYEQYF
CDR3nt: TGTGCCAGCAGTTCGACAGATTATCTCGCCTACGAGCAGTACTTC

abundance: few
d_gene: TRBD1
len: 14
v_gene: TRBV18
j_gene: TRBJ2-2
CDR3aa: CASSQGAPTGELFF
CDR3nt: TGTGCCAGCTCACAGGGGGCGCCAACCGGGGAGCTGTTTTTT

abundance: -
d_gene: -
len: 13
v_gene: TRBV28
j_gene: TRBJ2-5
CDR3aa: CASKGQPGETQYF
CDR3nt: TGTGCCAGCAAGGGACAACCGGGGGAGACCCAGTACTTC